This T cell receptor (beta chain) was identified during a study of shared T cell receptors in the human thymus (dated by TCRdb to the early 2020s). For the study in its entirety: The study examined how self-reactive, shared T-cell receptor alpha chains are generated in the human thymus.

Concerning this clone itself: Its binding antigen is unknown. Base-call qualities are not available, and no considerably larger clone is one nucleotide away.

Receptor libraries were prepared by the immunoSEQ multiplex PCR assay. In its TCRdb copy, this immuneACCESS table keeps in-frame sequences only and misses some clones. Where compared with another copy, unresolved V genes explain less than half of these, and the others have no known cause. For this sample there are under 700,000 clones; about four fifths appear just once. The top ten hold 0.01% to 0.015% of the sample. In addition, the sample was reused for a study of human thymus T cells. As described in the second report: Donors were immunologically healthy infants undergoing open corrective cardiac surgery for congenital heart defects in Finland. The thymus tissue came from surgical resects taken out during corrective cardiac surgery. V and J gene segment usage appeared biased in both thymic and peripheral blood repertoires. Highly overlapping thymic TCR repertoires among unrelated individuals were reported in the related research. The study characterized TCR alpha and beta repertoires from eight infant thymus samples and a few related peripheral blood samples. The infant donors were about 6 to 244 days old, and the cohort included about 6 males and a couple of females. Thymocytes were freed from the tissue by mechanical means and kept at -70 degrees C as pellets of roughly 9-34 million cells. Genomic DNA was extracted from frozen cell pellets with a QIAsymphony instrument. Using the immunoSEQ multiplex PCR assay, the TCRB and TCRAD loci were amplified from a standardized quantity of quality-controlled genomic DNA. Amplicons spanned the V(D)J region at a length sufficient to cover the CDR3 and identify V and J genes. The amplicons were sequenced on an Illumina platform via the commercial immunoSEQ service. Corrections for primer bias and sequencing errors followed previously described methods, while TCRAD and TCRB definitions were based on the IMGT database. Repertoires were analysed with immunoSEQ Analyzer 3.0 and VDJTools, covering basic statistics, V/J segment usage, diversity estimates, rarefaction and pairwise overlap. To estimate diversity, the Chao1, ChaoE, Efron-Thisted, Shannon and inverse Simpson indices were applied, and diversity was also estimated on datasets down-sampled to the smallest sample. Repertoire overlap used strict matching of CDR3 nucleotide sequence, V gene and J gene, with Jaccard-based multidimensional scaling clustering. On average, roughly 740,000 unique TCRB clonotypes were obtained from thymus samples, compared with about 84,000 from blood samples.

The sequenced material came from thymocytes. The TCR sequence derives from a boy in the first two years of life with a congenital heart defect. Donor details come from another sample of the same person, matched by shared clones.

The nucleotides are TGTGCCAGTAGTATAGATCGGGCGGGAGCCCACGAGCAGTACTTC. It specifies CASSIDRAGAHEQYF. This receptor chain uses TRBV19 and TRBJ2-7; 7 of the junction bases match TRBD2. The V end gives up 0 bases and the J end 5 bases, leaving 7 bases in the junction not matched to a gene. The CDR3 runs 15 residues from the cysteine to the phenylalanine. Here the CDR3 DNA is all that survives: 45 bases in frame from base 1. For CDR1 and CDR2, the germline V gene (reference sequence) lists LNHDA and SQIVND.